Listed below are T cell receptor beta chains from one sample, sequenced in a study of cytotoxic CD8 clonotypes in ibrutinib-treated CLL. Produced via immunoSEQ multiplex PCR; TCRdb's table is partial and in-frame only. The data show about 49,000 clones, less than 70% seen once. The sequenced sample was PBMCs, obtained after 12 months of ibrutinib treatment. Source of these receptors: a human donor with chronic lymphocytic leukemia. CDR3s include the opening cysteine and the closing phenylalanine or tryptophan. A D gene is named only where the DNA matches it firmly. Expanded clones are given a class, and other clones once, few, many or no size at all.

TRBJ2-3 | TRBV9 | TRBD2 | once | TGTGCCAGCAGCGCAGTGGGACTAGTAGCCGGTTCGCAGTATTTT | CASSAVGLVAGSQYF
TRBJ2-7 | TRBV7-8 | - | - | TGTGCCAGCAGCTTAATGGCTTTACCTCCAGGGGAGCAGTACTTC | CASSLMALPPGEQYF
TRBJ2-5 | TRBV7-2 | TRBD2 | - | TGTGCCAGCAGATCTAGCGGGGAAGAGACCCAGTACTTC | CASRSSGEETQYF
TRBJ1-6 | TRBV19 | - | - | TGTGCCAGTAGTCTCCAGGGGAGAAGCGATTCACCCCTCCACTTT | CASSLQGRSDSPLHF
TRBJ1-1 | TRBV28 | TRBD1 | - | TGTGCCAGCAGTTTGACCCCTACAGGGGGGGGAAACACTGAAGCTTTCTTT | CASSLTPTGGGNTEAFF
TRBJ2-3 | TRBV6-1 | TRBD2 | - | TGTGCCAGCGGACCACGAGCGGGGGATACGCAGTATTTT | CASGPRAGDTQYF
TRBJ2-3 | TRBV9 | TRBD2 | - | TGTGCCAGCAGCGTGGGACTAGCGGTTACGCAGTATTTT | CASSVGLAVTQYF
TRBJ1-2 | TRBV7-2 | - | - | TGTGCCAGCAGCTTTTATCAGGGGTTAACGGGTGGCTACACCTTC | CASSFYQGLTGGYTF
TRBJ2-2 | TRBV6-6 | - | - | TGTGCCAGCCAAACCCTGAACACCGGGGAGCTGTTTTTT | CASQTLNTGELFF
TRBJ2-7 | TRBV5-1 | TRBD2 | - | TGCGCCAGCAGCTTGGGGGGACTAGCCTTCGAGCAGTACTTC | CASSLGGLAFEQYF
TRBJ2-1 | TRBV7-2 | - | - | TGTGCCAGCAGCTTAGACAGGGCCAGAAATGAGCAGTTCTTC | CASSLDRARNEQFF
TRBJ2-7 | TRBV5-6 | TRBD1 | - | TGTGCCAGCAGCTGGGGGACAGGGAGTACCTACGAGCAGTACTTC | CASSWGTGSTYEQYF
TRBJ2-1 | TRBV19 | - | - | TGTGCCAGTAGTATTGAAGGAGGGGTTGGATTGTCGACTTACAATGAGCAGTTCTTC | CASSIEGGVGLSTYNEQFF
TRBJ2-7 | TRBV2 | - | - | TGTGCCAGCCATCCCGCAGGTCGCTACGAGCAGTACTTC | CASHPAGRYEQYF
TRBJ2-7 | TRBV10-3 | TRBD1 | - | TGTGCCATCAAACCGGGACAGGGAAGCTCCTACGAGCAGTACTTC | CAIKPGQGSSYEQYF
TRBJ2-3 | TRBV19 | - | - | TGTGCCAGTAGTATGCATACTAGCACAGATACGCAGTATTTT | CASSMHTSTDTQYF
TRBJ2-7 | TRBV9 | - | - | TGTGCCAGCAGCGTAGGGACCCCGGGGGTTGGCGAGCAGTACTTC | CASSVGTPGVGEQYF
TRBJ1-5 | TRBV19 | TRBD1 | - | TGTGCCAGTAGTCCAGGGACAGGGCGCAGCAATCAGCCCCAGCATTTT | CASSPGTGRSNQPQHF
TRBJ2-7 | TRBV30 | - | - | TGTGCCTGGAGTGTAACAGGTGGGACCTACGAGCAGTACTTC | CAWSVTGGTYEQYF
TRBJ1-5 | TRBV7-8 | - | few | TGTGCCAGCAGCTTAGCGGCGGGGGTTGGCAATCAGCCCCAGCATTTT | CASSLAAGVGNQPQHF
TRBJ2-6 | TRBV28 | - | - | TGTGCCAGCACCTCCCCTGGGGCCAACGTCCTGACTTTC | CASTSPGANVLTF
TRBJ2-2 | TRBV29-1 | - | - | TGCAGCGTTAGCGGCACGAACACCGGGGAGCTGTTTTTT | CSVSGTNTGELFF
TRBJ2-5 | TRBV10-3 | TRBD2 | - | TGTGCCATCAGTGAGTCCCCGGGGGGGGAGACCCAGTACTTC | CAISESPGGETQYF
TRBJ2-5 | TRBV6-5 | TRBD2 | - | TGTGCCAGCAGCGGACTAGCGGCAATACAAGAGACCCAGTACTTC | CASSGLAAIQETQYF
TRBJ1-2 | TRBV4-1 | TRBD1 | - | TGCGCCAGCAGCCAAGGGACAGGGGAAACTTATGGCTACACCTTC | CASSQGTGETYGYTF
TRBJ1-5 | TRBV28 | - | - | TGTGCCAGCAGTTTAGGTCAGGGGTTGGTAAGCAATCAGCCCCAGCATTTT | CASSLGQGLVSNQPQHF
TRBJ1-1 | TRBV27 | - | few | TGTGCCAGCAGTTCCACATCGGGCCGCATAGATGGAGCTTTCTTT | CASSSTSGRIDGAFF
TRBJ1-1 | TRBV7-6 | TRBD1 | - | TGTGCCAGCAGCTCGGACAGGATTTCGAACACTGAAGCTTTCTTT | CASSSDRISNTEAFF
TRBJ2-1 | TRBV5-4 | - | - | TGTGCCAGCAGCTCCCCGGGGTGGATGGGAGTCCACAATGAGCAGTTCTTC | CASSSPGWMGVHNEQFF